The TCR beta chain under discussion was sequenced for a study of T cell responses to AZD1222 COVID-19 vaccine. The wider study: Timing groups of about 4 and about 12 weeks for second doses were pooled.

Turning to this clone: Its antigen is undetermined.

The CDR3 sequence is 12 residues long. The ends were cut back, 6 bases at V and 5 bases at J, with 10 bases in the middle. Some clones are missing from TCRdb's copy, which holds only in-frame ones; the method was immunoSEQ multiplex PCR. The data contain some 120,000 clones, just over 90% of them singletons. Overall study findings and caveats: Spike-specific TCRs gained breadth and depth after people received two AZD1222 doses. Across the whole spike, CD4 TCRs peaked at regions 160-218 and 743-854. Scientists sampled the repertoires only once the peak T cell response had passed.

The receptor was derived from an adult in good health. The rearrangement joins TRBV12-3 or TRBV12-4 to TRBJ1-1; D is undetermined. The specimen comprised peripheral blood, sampled on day 0 of AZD1222 vaccination. The DNA for the CDR3 is TGTGCCAGCAGACCACTCAGAACTGAAGCTTTCTTT. Translated: CASRPLRTEAFF.